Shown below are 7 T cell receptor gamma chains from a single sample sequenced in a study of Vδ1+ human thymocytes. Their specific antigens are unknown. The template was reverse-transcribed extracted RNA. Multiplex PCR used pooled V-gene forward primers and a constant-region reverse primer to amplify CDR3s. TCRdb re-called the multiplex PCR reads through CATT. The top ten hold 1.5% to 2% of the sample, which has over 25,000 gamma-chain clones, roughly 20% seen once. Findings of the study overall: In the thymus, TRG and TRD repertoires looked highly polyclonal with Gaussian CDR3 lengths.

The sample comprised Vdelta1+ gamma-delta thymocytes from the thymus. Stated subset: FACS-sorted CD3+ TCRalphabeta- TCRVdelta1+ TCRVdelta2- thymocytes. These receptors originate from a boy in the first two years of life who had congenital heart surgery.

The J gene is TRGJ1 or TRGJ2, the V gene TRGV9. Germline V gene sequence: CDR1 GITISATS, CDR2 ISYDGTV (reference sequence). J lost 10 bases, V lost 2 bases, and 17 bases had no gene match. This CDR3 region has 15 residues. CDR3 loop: CALWEDFRGLQKKLF. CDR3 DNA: TGTGCCTTGTGGGAGGACTTTAGGGGTCTCCAGAAGAAACTCTTT.

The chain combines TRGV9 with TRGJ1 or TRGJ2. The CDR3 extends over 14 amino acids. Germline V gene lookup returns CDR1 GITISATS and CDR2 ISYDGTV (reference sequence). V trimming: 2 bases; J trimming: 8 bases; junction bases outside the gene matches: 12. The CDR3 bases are TGTGCCTTGTGGGAGGGCCCTCTTTGGGATAAGAAACTCTTT. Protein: CALWEGPLWDKKLF.

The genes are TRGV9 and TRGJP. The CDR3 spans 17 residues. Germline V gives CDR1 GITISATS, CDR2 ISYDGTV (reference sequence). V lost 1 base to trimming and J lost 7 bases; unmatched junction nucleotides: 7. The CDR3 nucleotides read TGTGCCTTGTGGGAGGTCGTGGGCGAGTTGGGCAAAAAAATCAAGGTATTT. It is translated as CALWEVVGELGKKIKVF.

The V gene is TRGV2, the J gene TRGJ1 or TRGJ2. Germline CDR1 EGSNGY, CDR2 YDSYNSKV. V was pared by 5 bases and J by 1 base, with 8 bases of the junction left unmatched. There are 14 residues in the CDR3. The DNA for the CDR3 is TGTGCCACCTGGGTCTTCAGAAATTATTATAAGAAACTCTTT. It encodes CATWVFRNYYKKLF.

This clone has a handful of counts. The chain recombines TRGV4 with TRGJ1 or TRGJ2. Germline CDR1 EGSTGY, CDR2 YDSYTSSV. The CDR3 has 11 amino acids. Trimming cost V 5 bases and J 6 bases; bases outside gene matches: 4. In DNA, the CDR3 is TGTGCCACCTGGGGACCTTATAAGAAACTCTTT. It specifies CATWGPYKKLF.

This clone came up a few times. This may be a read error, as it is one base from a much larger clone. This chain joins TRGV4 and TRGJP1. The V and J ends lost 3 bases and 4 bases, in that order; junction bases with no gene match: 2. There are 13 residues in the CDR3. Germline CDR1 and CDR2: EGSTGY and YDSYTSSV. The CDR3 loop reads CATWDSTGWFKIF. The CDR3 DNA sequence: TGTGCCACCTGGGATAGCACTGGTTGGTTCAAGATATTT.

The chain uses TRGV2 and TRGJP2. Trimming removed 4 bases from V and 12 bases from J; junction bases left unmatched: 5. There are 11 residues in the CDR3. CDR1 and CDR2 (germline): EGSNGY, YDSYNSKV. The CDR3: CATWEWGIKTF. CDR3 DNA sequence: TGTGCCACCTGGGAATGGGGGATCAAGACGTTT.